One and the same sample provided the 9 T cell receptor beta chains below, sequenced in a study of cytomegalovirus exposure and HLA in healthy donors. In the PCR, 60 Vbeta and 13 Jbeta primers were used. Data came from immunoSEQ multiplex PCR; TCRdb stores just in-frame clones and leaves some out. Here the sample spans 120,000 or so clones, 70% to 85% being singletons. The sequenced material came from PBMCs. These TCRs come from a man aged 50 to 60 in good health and CMV-seropositive.

This clone was recorded once. The V and J genes are TRBV10-3 and TRBJ2-3, with D possibly being TRBD2 (5 bases). Trimming removed 4 bases from V and 2 bases from J, with 19 bases in between. Germline V lookup: CDR1 ENHRY, CDR2 SYGVKD. The CDR3 runs 17 residues. The CDR3: CAISGGVGRGHTDTQYF. For the CDR3, the DNA is TGTGCCATCAGTGGGGGTGTCGGGCGCGGGCACACAGATACGCAGTATTTT.

This clone was counted only a few times. This chain uses TRBV7-9 with TRBJ1-4; TRBD1 aligns across 8 bases. The CDR3 is 15 residues long. The germline V gene encodes CDR1 SEHNR and CDR2 FQNEAQ (reference sequence). V trimming: 5 bases; J trimming: 6 bases; junction bases outside the gene matches: 8. Here the CDR3 DNA reads TGTGCCAGCAGCCGCACACAGGGGGTGGATGAAAAACTGTTTTTT. It codes for CASSRTQGVDEKLFF.

The CDR3 DNA sequence: TGTGCCTGGAGTTCCGCGGGGGTTGGCTACACCTTC. It is translated as CAWSSAGVGYTF. The chain uses TRBV30 and TRBJ1-2, with D perhaps matching TRBD1 (5 bases). Germline V gives CDR1 GTSNPN, CDR2 SVGIG (reference sequence). Trimming took off 2 bases at V and 7 bases at J, with 11 bases between the two ends. This CDR3 contains 12 residues.

The rearrangement joins TRBV6-6 to TRBJ1-2; 11 positions agree with TRBD1. The V and J ends lost 0 bases and 8 bases, in that order; junction bases with no gene match: 5. Per germline, CDR1 MNHNY and CDR2 SVGAGI (reference sequence). The CDR3 contains 15 residues. The CDR3 nucleotides read TGTGCCAGCAGTTACTCGGACAGGGGGCTTGAAGGCTACACCTTC. Residues: CASSYSDRGLEGYTF.

As to this clone: This sample also contains other DNA sequences that code for the same CDR3. The CDR3 loop reads CASSFARGYNSPLHF. DNA of the CDR3: TGTGCCAGCAGCTTCGCCAGGGGCTATAATTCACCCCTCCACTTT. V gene TRBV5-6 combines with J gene TRBJ1-6; tentative D call: TRBD1 (6 bases). The CDR3 is 15 amino acids. CDR1 is SGHDT and CDR2 is YYEEEE in the germline V gene. Trimming removed 2 bases at V and 3 bases at J, with 9 bases between.

This clone was seen once. The chain joins TRBV11-3 to TRBJ2-7; TRBD2 might be the D (6 bases). Trimming stripped 0 bases from V and 5 bases from J, with 11 bases between. Germline-derived CDR1 and CDR2 are SGHNT and YENEEA. The CDR3 is 14 amino acids. CDR3 amino acids: CASSLDGTLNEQYF. The DNA for the CDR3 is TGTGCCAGCAGCTTAGATGGGACTTTAAACGAGCAGTACTTC.

The chain is built from TRBV9 and TRBJ1-1; D is uncertain. The germline V gene has CDR1 SGDLS and CDR2 YYNGEE. Between the trimmed V and J ends, which lost 0 bases and 1 base, there was a span of 7 bases. The CDR3 covers 14 residues. CDR3 protein: CASSVGPGNTEAFF. DNA of the CDR3: TGTGCCAGCAGCGTAGGCCCCGGGAACACTGAAGCTTTCTTT.

The J gene is TRBJ2-1, the V gene TRBV11-2, with a possible D match to TRBD2 (6 bases). Germline-derived CDR1 and CDR2 are SGHAT and FQNNGV. V was cut by 3 bases and J by 0 bases, with 12 bases left in between. This CDR3 comprises 16 residues. Written as DNA, the CDR3 is TGTGCCAGCAGCTTCGCACGGGGGAGCTCCTACAATGAGCAGTTCTTC. Translating it yields CASSFARGSSYNEQFF.

V is TRBV6-5 and J is TRBJ2-3; TRBD1 might be the D (6 bases). The V gene's germline CDR1 is MNHEY and CDR2 SVGAGI. Trimming took off 6 bases at V and 0 bases at J, with 10 bases between the two ends. The CDR3 is made up of 14 amino acids. The CDR3 here is CASSLRGSTDTQYF. The CDR3 DNA is TGTGCCAGCAGCTTGAGGGGGAGCACAGATACGCAGTATTTT.